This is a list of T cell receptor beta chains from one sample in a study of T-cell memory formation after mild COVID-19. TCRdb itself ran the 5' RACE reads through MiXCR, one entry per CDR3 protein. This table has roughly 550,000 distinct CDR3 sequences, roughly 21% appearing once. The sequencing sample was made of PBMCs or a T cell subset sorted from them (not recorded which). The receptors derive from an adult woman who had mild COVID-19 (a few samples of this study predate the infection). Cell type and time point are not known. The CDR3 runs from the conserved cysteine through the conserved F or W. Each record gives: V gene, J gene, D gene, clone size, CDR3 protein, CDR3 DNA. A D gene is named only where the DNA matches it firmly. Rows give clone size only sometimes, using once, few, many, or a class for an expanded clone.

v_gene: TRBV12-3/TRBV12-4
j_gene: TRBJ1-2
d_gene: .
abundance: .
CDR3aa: CASSLFGAHGYTF
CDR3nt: TGTGCCAGCAGCCTCTTTGGGGCCCATGGCTACACCTTC

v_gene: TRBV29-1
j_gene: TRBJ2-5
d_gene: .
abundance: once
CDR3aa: CSVEPRGRETQYF
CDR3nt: TGCAGCGTTGAGCCGAGGGGCCGGGAGACCCAGTACTTC

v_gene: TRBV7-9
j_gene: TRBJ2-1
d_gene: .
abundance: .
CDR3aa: CASSSLVGSSYNEQFF
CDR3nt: TGTGCCAGCAGCTCCTTAGTCGGGTCCTCCTACAATGAGCAGTTCTTC

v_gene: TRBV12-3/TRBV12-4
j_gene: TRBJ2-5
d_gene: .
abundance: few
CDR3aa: CASSLAENQETQYF
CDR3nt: TGTGCCAGCAGTTTGGCGGAAAACCAAGAGACCCAGTACTTC

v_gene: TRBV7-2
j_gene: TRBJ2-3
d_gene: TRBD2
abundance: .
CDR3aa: CASSTTSGSIDTQYF
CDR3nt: TGTGCCAGCAGTACCACTAGCGGGAGCATAGATACGCAGTATTTT

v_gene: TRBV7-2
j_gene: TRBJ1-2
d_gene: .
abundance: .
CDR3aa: CASATGSYGYTF
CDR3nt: TGTGCCAGCGCGACGGGGAGTTATGGCTACACCTTC

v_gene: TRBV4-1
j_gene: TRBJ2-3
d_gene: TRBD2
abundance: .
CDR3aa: CASSRAVSSGGLTDTQYF
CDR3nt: TGCGCCAGCAGCCGAGCAGTATCGAGCGGGGGACTGACAGATACGCAGTATTTT

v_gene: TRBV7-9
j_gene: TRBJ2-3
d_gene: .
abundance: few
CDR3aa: CASSLGASLTDTQYF
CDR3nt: TGTGCCAGCAGCTTAGGGGCAAGTTTGACAGATACGCAGTATTTT

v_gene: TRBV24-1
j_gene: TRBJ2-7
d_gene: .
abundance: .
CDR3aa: CATGEANSYEQYF
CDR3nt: TGTGCCACCGGGGAGGCAAACTCCTACGAGCAGTACTTC

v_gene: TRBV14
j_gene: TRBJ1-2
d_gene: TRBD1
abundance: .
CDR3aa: CASSDRANYGYTF
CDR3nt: TGTGCCAGTTCGGACAGGGCGAACTATGGCTACACCTTC